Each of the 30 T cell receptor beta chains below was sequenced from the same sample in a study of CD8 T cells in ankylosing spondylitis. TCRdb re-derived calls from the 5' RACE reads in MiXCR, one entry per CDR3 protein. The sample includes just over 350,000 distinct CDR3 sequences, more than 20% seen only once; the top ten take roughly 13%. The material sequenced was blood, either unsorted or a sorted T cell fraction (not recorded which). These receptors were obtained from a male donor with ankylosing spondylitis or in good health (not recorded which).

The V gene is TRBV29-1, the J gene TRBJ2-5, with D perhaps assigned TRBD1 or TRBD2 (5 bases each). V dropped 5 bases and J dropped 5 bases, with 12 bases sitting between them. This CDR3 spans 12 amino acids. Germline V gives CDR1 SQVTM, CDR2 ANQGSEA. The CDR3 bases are TGCAGCGTTCGGGACCTCGCTGAGACCCAGTACTTC. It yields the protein CSVRDLAETQYF.

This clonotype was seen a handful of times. CDR3 sequence (DNA): TGTGCCAGCAGCTCAGGGTTCGAGCAGTACTTC. Translating it yields CASSSGFEQYF. The chain recombines TRBV11-2 with TRBJ2-7; a weak D match, TRBD1 (5 bases). This CDR3 has 11 residues. Trimming stripped 4 bases from V and 6 bases from J, with 7 bases between. Germline assignment: CDR1 SGHAT and CDR2 FQNNGV. The entire variable domain, with the rest obtained from reference TRBV11-2 and TRBJ2-7, is as follows: EAGVAQSPRYKIIEKRQSVAFWCNPISGHATLYWYQQILGQGPKLLIQFQNNGVVDDSQLPKDRFSAERLKGVDSTLKIQPAKLEDSAVYLCASSSGFEQYFGPGTRLTVT.

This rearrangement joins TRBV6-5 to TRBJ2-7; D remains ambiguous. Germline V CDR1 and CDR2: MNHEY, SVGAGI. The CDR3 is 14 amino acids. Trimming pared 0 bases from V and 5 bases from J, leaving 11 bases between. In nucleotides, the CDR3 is TGTGCCAGCAGTTACTCGATGTGGCAGGACGAGCAGTACTTC. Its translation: CASSYSMWQDEQYF.

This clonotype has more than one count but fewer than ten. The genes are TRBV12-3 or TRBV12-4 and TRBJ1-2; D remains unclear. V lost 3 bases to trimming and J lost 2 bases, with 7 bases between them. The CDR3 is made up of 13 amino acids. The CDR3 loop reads CASSFEYNYGYTF. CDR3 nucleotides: TGTGCCAGCAGTTTCGAGTACAACTATGGCTACACCTTC.

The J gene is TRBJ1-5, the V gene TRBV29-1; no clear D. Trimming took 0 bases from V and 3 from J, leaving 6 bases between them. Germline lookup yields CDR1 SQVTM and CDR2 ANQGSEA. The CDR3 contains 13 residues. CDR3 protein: CSVEDDINQPQHF. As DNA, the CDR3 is TGCAGCGTTGAAGACGACATCAATCAGCCCCAGCATTTT.

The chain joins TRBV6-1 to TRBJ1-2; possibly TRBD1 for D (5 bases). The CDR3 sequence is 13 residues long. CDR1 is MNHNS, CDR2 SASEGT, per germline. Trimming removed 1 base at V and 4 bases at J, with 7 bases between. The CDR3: CASSEVTAYGYTF. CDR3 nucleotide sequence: TGTGCCAGCAGTGAAGTGACAGCCTATGGCTACACCTTC.

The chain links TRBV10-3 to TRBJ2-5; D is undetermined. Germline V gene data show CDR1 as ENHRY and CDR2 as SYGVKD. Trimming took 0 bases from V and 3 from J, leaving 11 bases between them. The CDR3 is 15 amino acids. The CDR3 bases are TGTGCCATCAGTGAGTCGTCCGGGTCAGAAGAGACCCAGTACTTC. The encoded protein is CAISESSGSEETQYF.

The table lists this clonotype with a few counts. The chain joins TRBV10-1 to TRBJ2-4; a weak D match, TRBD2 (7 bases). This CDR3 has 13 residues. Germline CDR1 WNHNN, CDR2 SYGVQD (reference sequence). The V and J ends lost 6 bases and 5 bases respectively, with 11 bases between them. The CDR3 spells CASSGGLENIQYF. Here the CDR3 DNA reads TGCGCCAGCAGCGGGGGGCTAGAAAACATTCAGTACTTC.

CDR3 nucleotide sequence: TGTGCCAGCAGCTTAACAAAGACCGGGGAGCTGTTTTTT. Residues: CASSLTKTGELFF. The rearrangement joins TRBV7-6 to TRBJ2-2; the D is unclear. CDR3 length equals 13 residues. The germline CDR1 and CDR2 sequences are SGHVS and FNYEAQ. V shed 2 bases and J shed 5 bases, with 6 bases lying between them. The variable domain in full, completed from reference TRBV7-6 and TRBJ2-2, reads GAGVSQSPRYKVTKRGQDVALRCDPISGHVSLYWYRQALGQGPEFLTYFNYEAQQDKSGLPNDRFSAERPEGSISTLTIQRTEQRDSAMYRCASSLTKTGELFFGEGSRLTVL.

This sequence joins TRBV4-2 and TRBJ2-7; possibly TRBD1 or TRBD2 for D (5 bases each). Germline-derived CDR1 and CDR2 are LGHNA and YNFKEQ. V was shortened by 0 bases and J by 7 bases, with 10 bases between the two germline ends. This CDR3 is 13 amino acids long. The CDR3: CASSQEGPREQYF. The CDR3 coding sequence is TGTGCCAGCAGCCAAGAGGGACCGAGAGAGCAGTACTTC.

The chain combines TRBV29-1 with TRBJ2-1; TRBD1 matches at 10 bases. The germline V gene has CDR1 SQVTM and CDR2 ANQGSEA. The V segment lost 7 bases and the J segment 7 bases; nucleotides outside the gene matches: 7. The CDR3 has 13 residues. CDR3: CSAFPDRGNEQFF. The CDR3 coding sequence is TGCAGCGCTTTTCCGGACAGGGGGAATGAGCAGTTCTTC.

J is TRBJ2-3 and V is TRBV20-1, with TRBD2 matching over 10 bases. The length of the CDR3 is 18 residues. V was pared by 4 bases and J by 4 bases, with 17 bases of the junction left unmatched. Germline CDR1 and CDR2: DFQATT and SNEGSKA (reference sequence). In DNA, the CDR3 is TGCAGTGCTACCCCGGGGGAGCGGGGGGGCGTGGTGTCAGATACGCAGTATTTT. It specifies CSATPGERGGVVSDTQYF.

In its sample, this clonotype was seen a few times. CDR3: CASRPDPSDYYGYTF. The CDR3 nucleotides read TGTGCCAGCAGGCCGGACCCATCCGACTACTATGGCTACACCTTC. The rearrangement links TRBV5-6 to TRBJ1-2; D not certain. The germline V and J ends were trimmed by 5 bases and 3 bases, with 17 bases remaining between them. The CDR3 is 15 amino acids. In germline, CDR1 is SGHDT, CDR2 YYEEEE. The variable domain in full, with the rest retrieved from reference TRBV5-6 and TRBJ1-2, is DAGVTQSPTHLIKTRGQQVTLRCSPKSGHDTVSWYQQALGQGPQFIFQYYEEEERQRGNFPDRFSGHQFPNYSSELNVNALLLGDSALYLCASRPDPSDYYGYTFGSGTRLTVV.

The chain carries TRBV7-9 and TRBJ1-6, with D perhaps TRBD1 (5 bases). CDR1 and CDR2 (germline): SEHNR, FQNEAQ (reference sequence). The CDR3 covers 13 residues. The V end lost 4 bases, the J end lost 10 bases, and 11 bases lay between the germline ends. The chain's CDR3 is CASSSPGNSPLHF. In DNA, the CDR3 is TGTGCCAGCAGCTCCCCAGGGAACTCACCCCTCCACTTT.

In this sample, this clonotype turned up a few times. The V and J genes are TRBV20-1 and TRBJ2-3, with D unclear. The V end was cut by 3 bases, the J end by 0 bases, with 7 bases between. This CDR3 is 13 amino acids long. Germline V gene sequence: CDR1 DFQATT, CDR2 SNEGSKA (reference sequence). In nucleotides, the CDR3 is TGCAGTGCTAGGCGCAGAAGCACAGATACGCAGTATTTT. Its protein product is CSARRRSTDTQYF.

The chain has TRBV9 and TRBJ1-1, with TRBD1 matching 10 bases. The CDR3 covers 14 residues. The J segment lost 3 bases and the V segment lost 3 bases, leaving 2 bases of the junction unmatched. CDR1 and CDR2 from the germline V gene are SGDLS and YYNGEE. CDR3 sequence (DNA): TGTGCCAGCAGCGCAGGGACAGGGGACACTGAAGCTTTCTTT. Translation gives CASSAGTGDTEAFF.

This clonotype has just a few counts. The CDR3 reads CASSLDQGKTQYF. The CDR3, as DNA: TGTGCCAGCAGCTTGGACCAGGGGAAGACCCAGTACTTC. The rearrangement uses TRBV5-6 and TRBJ2-5; possible D gene TRBD1, 6 bases. The CDR3 has 13 residues. V shed 0 bases and J shed 6 bases, with 9 bases lying between them. From germline, CDR1 is SGHDT and CDR2 YYEEEE.

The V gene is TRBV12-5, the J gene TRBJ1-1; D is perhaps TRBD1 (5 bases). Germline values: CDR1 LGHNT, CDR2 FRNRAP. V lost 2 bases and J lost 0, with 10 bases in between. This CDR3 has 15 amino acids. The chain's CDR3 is CASGLSGEVNTEAFF. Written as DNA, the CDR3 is TGTGCTAGTGGTTTGTCGGGGGAGGTGAACACTGAAGCTTTCTTT.

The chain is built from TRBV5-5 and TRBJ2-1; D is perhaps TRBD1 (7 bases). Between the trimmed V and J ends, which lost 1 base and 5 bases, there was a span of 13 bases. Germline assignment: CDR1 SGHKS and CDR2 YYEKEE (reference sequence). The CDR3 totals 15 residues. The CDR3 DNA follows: TGTGCCAGCAGCTTGATGCGGGACAGCAACAATGAGCAGTTCTTC. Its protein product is CASSLMRDSNNEQFF.

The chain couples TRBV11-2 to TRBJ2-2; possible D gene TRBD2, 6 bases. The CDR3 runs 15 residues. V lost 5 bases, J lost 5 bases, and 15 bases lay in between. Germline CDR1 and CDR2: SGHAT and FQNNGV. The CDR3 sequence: CASSADTGGTGELFF. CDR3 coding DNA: TGTGCCAGCAGCGCCGACACTGGAGGGACCGGGGAGCTGTTTTTT.

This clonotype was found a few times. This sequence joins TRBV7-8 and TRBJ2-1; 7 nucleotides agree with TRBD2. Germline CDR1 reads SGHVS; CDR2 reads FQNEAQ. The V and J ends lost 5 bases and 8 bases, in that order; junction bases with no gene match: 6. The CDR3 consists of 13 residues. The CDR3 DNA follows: TGTGCCAGCAGCACAGCGGGGTGGCATGAGCAGTTCTTC. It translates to CASSTAGWHEQFF.

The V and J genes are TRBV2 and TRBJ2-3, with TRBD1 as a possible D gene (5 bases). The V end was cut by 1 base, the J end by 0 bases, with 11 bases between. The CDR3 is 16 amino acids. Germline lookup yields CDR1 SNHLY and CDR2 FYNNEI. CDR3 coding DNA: TGTGCCAGCAGTGAAGTTTGGCAGGGAAGCACAGATACGCAGTATTTT. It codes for CASSEVWQGSTDTQYF.

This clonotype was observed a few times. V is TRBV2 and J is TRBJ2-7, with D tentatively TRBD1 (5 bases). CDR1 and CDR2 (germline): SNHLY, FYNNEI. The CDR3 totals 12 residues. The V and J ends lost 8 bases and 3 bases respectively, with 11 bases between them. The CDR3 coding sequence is TGTGCCAGCCGGACACCCGGCTACGAGCAGTACTTC. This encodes CASRTPGYEQYF.

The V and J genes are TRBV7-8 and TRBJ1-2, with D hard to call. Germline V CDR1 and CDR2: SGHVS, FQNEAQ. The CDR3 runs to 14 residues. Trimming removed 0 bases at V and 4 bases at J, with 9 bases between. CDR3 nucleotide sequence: TGTGCCAGCAGCTTAGCCCCTTTCGCCTATGGCTACACCTTC. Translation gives CASSLAPFAYGYTF.

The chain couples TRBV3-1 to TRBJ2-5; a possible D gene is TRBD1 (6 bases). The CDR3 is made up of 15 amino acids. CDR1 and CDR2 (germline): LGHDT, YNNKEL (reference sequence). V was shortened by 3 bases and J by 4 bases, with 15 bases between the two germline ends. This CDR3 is CASSHIQGSRETQYF. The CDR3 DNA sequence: TGTGCCAGCAGCCATATACAGGGAAGTCGAGAGACCCAGTACTTC.

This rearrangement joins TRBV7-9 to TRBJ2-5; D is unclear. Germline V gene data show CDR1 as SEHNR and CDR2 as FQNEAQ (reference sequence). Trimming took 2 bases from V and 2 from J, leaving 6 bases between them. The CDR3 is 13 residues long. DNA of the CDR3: TGTGCCAGCAGCTTACTAGAACAAGAGACCCAGTACTTC. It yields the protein CASSLLEQETQYF.

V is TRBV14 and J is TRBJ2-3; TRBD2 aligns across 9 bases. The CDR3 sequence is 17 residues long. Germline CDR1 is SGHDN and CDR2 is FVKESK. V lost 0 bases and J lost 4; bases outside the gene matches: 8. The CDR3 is CASSQDSSGLASDTQYF. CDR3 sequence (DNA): TGTGCCAGCAGCCAAGATTCGAGCGGACTAGCGTCAGATACGCAGTATTTT.

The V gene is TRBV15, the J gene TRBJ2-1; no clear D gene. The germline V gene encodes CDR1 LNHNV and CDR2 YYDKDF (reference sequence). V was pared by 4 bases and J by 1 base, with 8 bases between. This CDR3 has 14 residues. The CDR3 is CATSTAYSYNEQFF. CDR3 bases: TGTGCCACCAGCACAGCGTATTCCTACAATGAGCAGTTCTTC.

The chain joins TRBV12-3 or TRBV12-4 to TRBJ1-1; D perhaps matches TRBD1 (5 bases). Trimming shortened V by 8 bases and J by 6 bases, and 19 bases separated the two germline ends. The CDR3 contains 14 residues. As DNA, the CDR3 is TGTGCCAGCGGATTTTCCTGGGACGTCCCTGAAGCTTTCTTT. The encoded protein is CASGFSWDVPEAFF.

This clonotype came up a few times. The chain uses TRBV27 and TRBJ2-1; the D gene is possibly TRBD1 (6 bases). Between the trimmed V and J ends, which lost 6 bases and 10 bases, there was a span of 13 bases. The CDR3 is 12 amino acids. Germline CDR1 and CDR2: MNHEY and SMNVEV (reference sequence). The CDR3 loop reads CASSSTGTEQFF. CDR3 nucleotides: TGTGCCAGCAGCAGCACCGGGACAGAGCAGTTCTTC.